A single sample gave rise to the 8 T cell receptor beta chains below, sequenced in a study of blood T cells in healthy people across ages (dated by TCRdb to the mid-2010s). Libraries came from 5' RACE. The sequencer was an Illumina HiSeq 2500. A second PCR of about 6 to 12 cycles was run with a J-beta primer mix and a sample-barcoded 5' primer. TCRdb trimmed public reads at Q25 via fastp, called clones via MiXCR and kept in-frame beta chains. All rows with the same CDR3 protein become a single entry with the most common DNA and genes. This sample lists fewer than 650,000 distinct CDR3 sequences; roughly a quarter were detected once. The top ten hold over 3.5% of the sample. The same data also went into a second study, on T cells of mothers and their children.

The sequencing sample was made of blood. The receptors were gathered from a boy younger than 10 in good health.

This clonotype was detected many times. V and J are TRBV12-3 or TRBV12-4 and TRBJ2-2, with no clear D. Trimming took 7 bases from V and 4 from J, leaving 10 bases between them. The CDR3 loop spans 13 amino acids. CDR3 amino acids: CASTPNPTGELFF. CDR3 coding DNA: TGTGCCAGCACCCCAAACCCCACCGGGGAGCTGTTTTTT.

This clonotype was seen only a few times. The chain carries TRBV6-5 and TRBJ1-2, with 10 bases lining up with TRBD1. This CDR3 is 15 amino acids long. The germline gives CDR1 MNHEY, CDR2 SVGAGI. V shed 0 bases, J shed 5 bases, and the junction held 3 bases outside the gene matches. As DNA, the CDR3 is TGTGCCAGCAGTTACTCGGGACAGGGGTCTTATGGCTACACCTTC. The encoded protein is CASSYSGQGSYGYTF.

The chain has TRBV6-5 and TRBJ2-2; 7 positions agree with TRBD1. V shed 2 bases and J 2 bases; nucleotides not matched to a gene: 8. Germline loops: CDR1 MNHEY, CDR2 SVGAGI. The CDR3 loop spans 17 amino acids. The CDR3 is CASSYRVRDSNTGELFF. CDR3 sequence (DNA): TGTGCCAGCAGTTACCGGGTCCGGGACAGCAACACCGGGGAGCTGTTTTTT.

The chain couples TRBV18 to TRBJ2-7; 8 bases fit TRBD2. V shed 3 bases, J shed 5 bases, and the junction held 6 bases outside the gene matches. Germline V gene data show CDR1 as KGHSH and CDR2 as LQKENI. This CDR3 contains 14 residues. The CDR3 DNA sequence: TGTGCCAGCTCACCCAGCGGGAGTAACAACGAGCAGTACTTC. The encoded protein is CASSPSGSNNEQYF.

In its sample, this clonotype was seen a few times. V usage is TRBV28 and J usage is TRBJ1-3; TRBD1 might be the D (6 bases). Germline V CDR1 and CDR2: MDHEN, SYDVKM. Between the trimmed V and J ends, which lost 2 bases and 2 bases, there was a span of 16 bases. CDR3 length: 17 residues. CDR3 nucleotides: TGTGCCAGCAGTTTACCGCACAGGGCCGGGCCTGGAAACACCATATATTTT. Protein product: CASSLPHRAGPGNTIYF.

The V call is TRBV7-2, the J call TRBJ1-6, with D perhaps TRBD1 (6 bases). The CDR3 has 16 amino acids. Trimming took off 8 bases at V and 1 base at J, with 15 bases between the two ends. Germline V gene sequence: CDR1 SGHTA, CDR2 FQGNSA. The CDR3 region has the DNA TGTGCCAGCCGGTTCGGGGGCGCGTCCTATAATTCACCCCTCCACTTT. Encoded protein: CASRFGGASYNSPLHF. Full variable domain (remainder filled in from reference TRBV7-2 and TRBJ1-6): GAGVSQSPSNKVTEKGKDVELRCDPISGHTALYWYRQSLGQGLEFLIYFQGNSAPDKSGLPSDRFSAERTGGSVSTLTIQRTQQEDSAVYLCASRFGGASYNSPLHFGNGTRLTVT.

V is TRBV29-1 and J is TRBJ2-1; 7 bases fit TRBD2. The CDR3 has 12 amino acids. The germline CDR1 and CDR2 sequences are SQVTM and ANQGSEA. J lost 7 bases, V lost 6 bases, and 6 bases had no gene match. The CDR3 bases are TGCAGCGTGGCAGCGGGGAGGAATGAGCAGTTCTTC. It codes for CSVAAGRNEQFF.

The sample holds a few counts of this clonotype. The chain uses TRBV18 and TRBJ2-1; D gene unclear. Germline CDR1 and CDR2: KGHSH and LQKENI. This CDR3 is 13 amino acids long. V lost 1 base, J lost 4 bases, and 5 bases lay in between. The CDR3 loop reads CASSPLGYNEQFF. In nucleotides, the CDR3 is TGTGCCAGCTCACCACTCGGATACAATGAGCAGTTCTTC.